Below, 17 T cell receptor beta chains from the same sample are listed, as sequenced in a study of monozygotic twins with inflammatory bowel disease. Each CDR3 protein gets one entry in TCRdb, which reprocessed the 5' RACE reads and gives no DNA. The listing contains more than 300,000 distinct CDR3 sequences. The sequenced sample consisted of blood. The receptor set was obtained from a human donor with ulcerative colitis or Crohn's disease, or a healthy co-twin of an affected twin (not recorded which).

The CDR3: CSVTGGKGSNQPQHF. The chain carries TRBV29-1 and TRBJ1-5; absent DNA, TCRdb's TRBD1 call cannot be checked. Germline values: CDR1 SQVTM, CDR2 ANQGSEA. The length of the CDR3 is 15 residues.

V and J are TRBV20-1 and TRBJ2-2. This CDR3 region has 13 residues. The V gene's germline CDR1 is DFQATT and CDR2 SNEGSKA (reference sequence). The CDR3 reads CSARRPFTGELFF.

V and J are TRBV20-1 and TRBJ2-1; the TCRdb call, TRBD1, lacks DNA for checking. The germline CDR1 and CDR2 sequences are DFQATT and SNEGSKA (reference sequence). The CDR3 is made up of 12 amino acids. CDR3 region: CSASRGDGEQFF.

The V and J genes are TRBV25-1 and TRBJ2-7; TCRdb selects TRBD1, and the lack of DNA leaves this call unchecked. This CDR3 region has 13 residues. Germline lookup yields CDR1 MGHDK and CDR2 SYGVNS. CDR3 in amino acids: CASRAGSSGEQYF.

The CDR3 loop reads CASSLSMGGTGSDSGANVLTF. The chain has TRBV5-1 and TRBJ2-6; TCRdb designates TRBD1, a call that cannot be tested without DNA. Germline CDR1 is SGHRS and CDR2 is YFSETQ. The length of the CDR3 is 21 residues.

The CDR3: CASSQGGSGEPETQYF. The chain is built from TRBV4-3 and TRBJ2-5; TCRdb's D call of TRBD2 is untestable without DNA. Germline V gene sequence: CDR1 LGHNA, CDR2 YSLEER. The CDR3 covers 16 residues.

The chain carries TRBV19 and TRBJ2-4. CDR1 is LNHDA, CDR2 SQIVND, per germline (reference sequence). The CDR3 contains 13 residues. This CDR3 is CASSIGAKNIQYF.

This chain joins TRBV3-1 and TRBJ2-3; TCRdb indicates TRBD2, and absent DNA this call remains unverified. CDR1 and CDR2 from the germline V gene are LGHDT and YNNKEL (reference sequence). The length of the CDR3 is 13 residues. CDR3 residues: CASSHTQFEGQYF.

The chain combines TRBV6-5 with TRBJ1-1. This CDR3 contains 15 residues. The V gene's germline CDR1 is MNHEY and CDR2 SVGAGI. The CDR3 here is CASSYDPSGVTEAFF.

The chain has TRBV11-2 and TRBJ2-2. Germline CDR1 and CDR2: SGHAT and FQNNGV. This CDR3 region has 16 residues. CDR3 loop: CASSLEIGMNTGELFF. Using reference TRBV11-2 and TRBJ2-2 for the parts outside the CDR3, the full variable domain is EAGVAQSPRYKIIEKRQSVAFWCNPISGHATLYWYQQILGQGPKLLIQFQNNGVVDDSQLPKDRFSAERLKGVDSTLKIQPAKLEDSAVYLCASSLEIGMNTGELFFGEGSRLTVL.

The V and J genes are TRBV6-2 or TRBV6-3 and TRBJ2-2; without DNA, the TCRdb call of TRBD2 cannot be checked. CDR1 MNHEY and CDR2 SVGEGT come from the germline V gene. The CDR3 runs to 16 residues. The CDR3 region is CASTRDFTVNTGELFF.

This chain links TRBV5-6 with TRBJ1-1; TCRdb designates TRBD1, a call that cannot be tested without DNA. CDR3 size: 14 residues. CDR1 is SGHDT, CDR2 YYEEEE, per germline. The CDR3 loop is CASSLDPGNTEAFF.

V and J are TRBV7-2 and TRBJ1-5; TCRdb's D call of TRBD1 is untestable without DNA. CDR1 is SGHTA and CDR2 is FQGNSA in the germline V gene. This CDR3 is 15 amino acids long. The CDR3 is CASSLWGAINQPQHF.

The chain uses TRBV12-3 or TRBV12-4 and TRBJ2-7; TCRdb picks TRBD2, but there is no DNA to check that call. The CDR3 is 14 amino acids. The CDR3 loop is CASSRLAGAYEQYF.

The chain combines TRBV12-3 or TRBV12-4 with TRBJ2-5. CDR3 length equals 14 residues. This CDR3 is CASGIAGERGTQYF.

The chain recombines TRBV5-1 with TRBJ2-7; TCRdb designates TRBD1, a call that cannot be tested without DNA. The germline CDR1 and CDR2 sequences are SGHRS and YFSETQ. CDR3 length: 13 amino acids. The CDR3 loop reads CASSSVGGYEQYF.

The chain uses TRBV5-1 and TRBJ1-2; as DNA is missing, the TRBD1 call by TCRdb cannot be tested. The CDR3 loop spans 15 amino acids. The germline V gene has CDR1 SGHRS and CDR2 YFSETQ. This CDR3 is CASSVGQGVLGGYTF.